The rows below give T cell receptor beta chains drawn from one sample of a study of post-analysis software for immune sequencing data. TCRdb reprocessed the PCR reads via MiXCR and lists one record per CDR3 protein. The sample holds 740,000 or so distinct CDR3 sequences; approximately 53% are singletons and the top ten take roughly 4.4%. The sample comprised blood. The source of these receptors is a girl aged 10-17 years with multiple sclerosis. CDR3s include the opening cysteine and the closing phenylalanine or tryptophan. D genes are given only for firm matches. Clone size is shown for a subset of rows, as once, few, many or a class of expanded clone.

clone_size | j_call | v_call | d_call | cdr3_nt | cdr3_aa
NA | TRBJ2-3 | TRBV5-1 | NA | TGCGCCAGCAGCTTGGATGGGCTAAGCACAGATACGCAGTATTTT | CASSLDGLSTDTQYF
once | TRBJ2-4 | TRBV3-1 | TRBD1 | TGTGCCAGCAGCCTCGGGACAGATCGGAAAAACATTCAGTACTTC | CASSLGTDRKNIQYF
NA | TRBJ2-3 | TRBV29-1 | TRBD1 | TGCAGCGTTGAAAGGACGGCAGGGGGTCGCACAGATACGCAGTATTTT | CSVERTAGGRTDTQYF
NA | TRBJ1-5 | TRBV20-1 | NA | TGCAGTGCTATAGGGGGGCCTCAGCCCCAGCATTTT | CSAIGGPQPQHF
NA | TRBJ2-3 | TRBV2 | NA | TGTGCCAGCGGACTTAGAGACACAGATACGCAGTATTTT | CASGLRDTDTQYF
few | TRBJ2-7 | TRBV10-3 | TRBD2 | TGTGCCATCAGGGATAGCGGGGGCAACTACGAGCAGTACTTC | CAIRDSGGNYEQYF
NA | TRBJ1-1 | TRBV7-3 | NA | TGTGCCAGCAGCGGTAAGGGGGGGACTGAAGCTTTCTTT | CASSGKGGTEAFF
NA | TRBJ1-2 | TRBV20-1 | TRBD1 | TGCAGTGTCCAGACAGGGAGTGGCTACACCTTC | CSVQTGSGYTF
NA | TRBJ2-7 | TRBV6-6 | NA | TGTGCCAGCACTAAGGTCGGCTACGAGCAGTACTTC | CASTKVGYEQYF
few | TRBJ1-2 | TRBV5-6 | NA | TGTGCCAGCAGCTTGGAGGCAGAGCGTTATGGCTACACCTTC | CASSLEAERYGYTF
NA | TRBJ2-3 | TRBV7-9 | NA | TGTGCCAGTAGCTTAAGGGACCCGAGGACAGATACGCAGTATTTT | CASSLRDPRTDTQYF
few | TRBJ2-7 | TRBV5-1 | NA | TGCGCCAGCAGCTTGGTCAGCTTCGATTCCTACGAGCAGTACTTC | CASSLVSFDSYEQYF
NA | TRBJ1-2 | TRBV10-3 | NA | TGTGCCATCAGCCCCGGTAACTATGGCTACACCTTC | CAISPGNYGYTF
NA | TRBJ2-7 | TRBV20-1 | TRBD2 | TGCAGTGTCGTCGGACTAGCGGACTACGAGCAGTACTTC | CSVVGLADYEQYF
few | TRBJ2-1 | TRBV20-1 | NA | TGCAGTGCCCGGCTTGACTGGAAGAATGAGCAGTTCTTC | CSARLDWKNEQFF
NA | TRBJ1-2 | TRBV15 | TRBD1 | TGTGCCACCAGCGGTAGGACAGGCTATGGCTACACCTTC | CATSGRTGYGYTF
NA | TRBJ2-3 | TRBV20-1 | NA | TGCAGTGCTAGCTCATCCTTGGCAGGGGGGGCGCCTTTCACAGATACGCAGTATTTT | CSASSSLAGGAPFTDTQYF